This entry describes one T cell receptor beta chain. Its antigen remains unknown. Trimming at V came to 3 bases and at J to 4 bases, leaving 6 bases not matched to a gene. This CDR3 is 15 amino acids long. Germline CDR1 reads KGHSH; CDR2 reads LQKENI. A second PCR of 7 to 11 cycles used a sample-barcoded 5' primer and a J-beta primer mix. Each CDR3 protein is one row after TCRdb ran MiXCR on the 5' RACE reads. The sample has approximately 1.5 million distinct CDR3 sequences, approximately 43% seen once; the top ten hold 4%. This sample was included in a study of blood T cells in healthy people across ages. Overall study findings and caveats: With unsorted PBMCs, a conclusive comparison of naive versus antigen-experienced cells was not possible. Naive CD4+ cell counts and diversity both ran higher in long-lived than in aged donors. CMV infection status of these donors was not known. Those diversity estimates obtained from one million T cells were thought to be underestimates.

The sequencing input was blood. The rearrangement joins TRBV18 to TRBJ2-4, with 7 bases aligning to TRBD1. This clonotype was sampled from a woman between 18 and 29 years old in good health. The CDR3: CASSPPTGPKNIQYF. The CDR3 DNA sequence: TGTGCCAGCTCACCCCCGACAGGGCCGAAAAACATTCAGTACTTC.